Sequencing of this T cell receptor (beta chain) was carried out in a study of OX40 agonist ivuxolimab in advanced cancers. Study-wide background: Hepatocellular carcinoma, melanoma, renal cell or head and neck cancer affected the dose-escalation patients. Enrollees could have had prior anti-PD-1, anti-PD-L1 or anti-CTLA-4 therapy, which about 42% had received. At just under 85% male, the cohort had a mean age of about 60 years, ranging from roughly 20 to 90.

The V gene end was trimmed by 5 bases and the J gene end by 6 bases; junction bases not matched to a gene: 7. Germline lookup yields CDR1 MNHEY and CDR2 SMNVEV (reference sequence). There are 15 residues in the CDR3. Blood got drawn at baseline, again on cycle 4 day 1, and then on cycle 7 day 1. Data came from immunoSEQ multiplex PCR; TCRdb stores just in-frame clones and leaves some out. The sample holds under 85,000 clones; 80% to 90% are singletons and the top ten take 1.5% to 2%. The TCR originated in an adult with an advanced solid tumor such as melanoma, head and neck, liver or kidney cancer. The genes are TRBV27 and TRBJ2-7; 13 bases align to TRBD2. The sequences come from CD4+ or CD8+ T cells sorted from blood, collected in a trial of the OX40 agonist ivuxolimab. In nucleotides, the CDR3 is TGTGCCAGCAGTACCCGGACTAGCGGGAGCTTCGAGCAGTACTTC. This gives the protein CASSTRTSGSFEQYF.